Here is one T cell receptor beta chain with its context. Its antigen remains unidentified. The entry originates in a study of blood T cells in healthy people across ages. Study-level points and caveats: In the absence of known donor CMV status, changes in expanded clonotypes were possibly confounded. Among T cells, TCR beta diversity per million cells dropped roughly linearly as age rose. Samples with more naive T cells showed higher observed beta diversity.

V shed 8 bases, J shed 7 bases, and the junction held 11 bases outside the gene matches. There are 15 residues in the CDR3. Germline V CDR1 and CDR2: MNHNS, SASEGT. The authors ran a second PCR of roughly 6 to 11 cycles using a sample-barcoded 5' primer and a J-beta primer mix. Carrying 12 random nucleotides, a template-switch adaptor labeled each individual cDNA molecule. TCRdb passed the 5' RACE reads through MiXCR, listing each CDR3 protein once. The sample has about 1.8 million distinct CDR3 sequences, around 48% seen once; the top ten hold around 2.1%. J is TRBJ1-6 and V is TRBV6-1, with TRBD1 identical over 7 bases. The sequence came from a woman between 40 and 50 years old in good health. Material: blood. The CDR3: CASGEQGVGNSPLHF. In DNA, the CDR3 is TGTGCCAGCGGGGAGCAGGGGGTGGGGAATTCACCCCTCCACTTT.